These T cell receptor beta chains were read from a single sample in a study of blood T cells in healthy people across ages. TCRdb fed the 5' RACE reads into MiXCR, producing one record per CDR3 protein. The data hold about 1,500,000 distinct CDR3 sequences, with roughly 28% observed a single time. The specimen sequenced was blood. The receptors were gathered from a woman younger than 45 in good health. CDR3s include the opening cysteine and the closing phenylalanine or tryptophan. A D gene is named only where the DNA matches it firmly. Rows may omit the clone size; those that give it use once, few, many or a size class.

V,D,size,J,CDR3,DNA
TRBV7-7,.,few,TRBJ2-5,CASSSGRSSQETQYF,TGTGCTAGCAGCTCCGGACGGAGTTCACAGGAGACCCAGTACTTC
TRBV10-3,TRBD1,few,TRBJ2-7,CAINKGTGSSYEQYF,TGTGCCATCAACAAAGGGACAGGGAGCTCCTACGAGCAGTACTTC
TRBV28,.,.,TRBJ2-1,CASRYLQSGVSYNEQFF,TGTGCCAGCAGATACCTACAGTCGGGGGTCTCCTACAATGAGCAGTTCTTC
TRBV25-1,.,many,TRBJ2-1,CASSPGRGTYNEQFF,TGTGCCAGTAGTCCAGGAAGGGGGACCTACAATGAGCAGTTCTTC
TRBV4-1,.,few,TRBJ2-1,CASSQPFDEQFF,TGCGCCAGCAGCCAACCCTTCGATGAGCAGTTCTTC
TRBV27,.,few,TRBJ2-5,CASSSRSTGETQYF,TGTGCCAGCAGTTCCCGGTCCACCGGAGAGACCCAGTACTTC
TRBV6-2/TRBV6-3,.,few,TRBJ2-1,CASSYSRDVNNEQFF,TGTGCCAGCAGTTACTCGCGGGACGTGAACAATGAGCAGTTCTTC
TRBV6-6,.,.,TRBJ2-5,CACGQYDQETQYF,TGTGCCTGCGGCCAATACGATCAAGAGACCCAGTACTTC
TRBV6-6,.,.,TRBJ1-3,CASSYRAGLGNTIYF,TGTGCCAGCAGTTACAGGGCAGGGCTTGGAAACACCATATATTTT
TRBV12-3/TRBV12-4,.,few,TRBJ1-5,CASSFFMGSNQPQHF,TGTGCCAGCAGTTTTTTTATGGGTAGCAATCAGCCCCAGCATTTT
TRBV15,TRBD1,many,TRBJ2-7,CATSRGTGDHEQYF,TGTGCCACCAGCAGAGGGACAGGGGACCACGAGCAGTACTTC
TRBV7-8,TRBD2,.,TRBJ2-2,CASRTSGPTGELFF,TGTGCCAGCAGGACTAGCGGCCCCACCGGGGAGCTGTTTTTT
TRBV5-1,.,many,TRBJ2-1,CASSLGGRRNEQFF,TGCGCCAGCAGCTTGGGGGGACGCCGCAATGAGCAGTTCTTC
TRBV12-3/TRBV12-4,TRBD1,.,TRBJ1-4,CASSFLGQGNEKLFF,TGTGCCAGCAGTTTTCTCGGACAGGGGAATGAAAAACTGTTTTTT
TRBV9,TRBD2,.,TRBJ2-1,CASSVGSGGSSYNEQFF,TGTGCCAGCAGCGTAGGGTCGGGGGGGAGCTCCTACAATGAGCAGTTCTTC
TRBV12-3/TRBV12-4,.,.,TRBJ1-5,CASSSDQENQPQHF,TGTGCCAGCAGTTCGGACCAGGAAAATCAGCCCCAGCATTTT
TRBV7-9,TRBD2,many,TRBJ2-7,CASSFSGSSYEQYF,TGTGCCAGCAGCTTTAGCGGGAGCTCCTACGAGCAGTACTTC
TRBV5-1,TRBD2,.,TRBJ2-5,CASSTRLAGGRFGETQYF,TGCGCCAGCAGCACCAGACTAGCGGGAGGGCGATTTGGCGAGACCCAGTACTTC
TRBV12-5,.,.,TRBJ2-5,CASGSPETQYF,TGTGCTAGTGGCTCCCCAGAGACCCAGTACTTC
TRBV5-6,.,few,TRBJ2-7,CASSLLRSPRPLREQYF,TGTGCCAGCAGCTTGCTTAGAAGCCCAAGACCATTACGAGAGCAGTACTTC
TRBV12-3/TRBV12-4,.,many,TRBJ2-7,CASSLNRETEQYF,TGTGCCAGCAGTTTGAACAGGGAGACCGAGCAGTACTTC
TRBV7-2,TRBD1,.,TRBJ1-4,CASSATGTDEKLFF,TGTGCCAGCAGCGCGACCGGGACAGATGAAAAACTGTTTTTT
TRBV20-1,TRBD1,.,TRBJ1-5,CSASGQGPYSNRPQHF,TGCAGTGCTTCGGGACAGGGCCCTTATAGCAATCGGCCCCAGCATTTT
TRBV5-1,.,.,TRBJ2-7,CASTPAGRSYEQYF,TGCGCCAGTACGCCCGCAGGCAGATCCTACGAGCAGTACTTC
TRBV7-6,TRBD2,many,TRBJ2-5,CASSRVAGGPGETQYF,TGTGCCAGCAGTCGGGTAGCGGGAGGGCCGGGAGAGACCCAGTACTTC
TRBV28,.,many,TRBJ2-3,CASSWGEITDTQYF,TGTGCCAGCAGTTGGGGGGAAATCACAGATACGCAGTATTTT
TRBV7-2,.,few,TRBJ1-4,CASSRGGGTNEKLFF,TGTGCCAGCAGCCGTGGCGGGGGGACTAATGAAAAGCTGTTTTTT
TRBV19,TRBD2,.,TRBJ2-4,CASSRYSGLAGNIQYF,TGTGCCAGTAGTCGATACTCGGGACTAGCGGGAAACATTCAGTACTTC
TRBV6-1,TRBD2,.,TRBJ2-1,CASSDQLLAGYNEQFF,TGTGCCAGCAGTGATCAGCTACTAGCGGGGTACAATGAGCAGTTCTTC
TRBV3-1,TRBD2,.,TRBJ2-5,CASSLRRLSGGIVETQYF,TGTGCCAGCAGCCTAAGGAGGCTAAGCGGGGGAATTGTAGAGACCCAGTACTTC
TRBV18,TRBD1,many,TRBJ2-4,CASSSPPGTGLAKNIQYF,TGTGCCAGCTCGTCGCCGCCGGGGACAGGGCTAGCCAAAAACATTCAGTACTTC
TRBV7-3,TRBD2,.,TRBJ2-3,CASSLAGGWGDTQYF,TGTGCCAGCAGTCTAGCGGGGGGGTGGGGAGATACGCAGTATTTT
TRBV12-3/TRBV12-4,.,.,TRBJ1-5,CASSFGSGQPQHF,TGTGCCAGCAGTTTCGGGTCGGGTCAGCCCCAGCATTTT
TRBV12-3/TRBV12-4,.,.,TRBJ1-2,CASSFSPNALGGYTF,TGTGCCAGCAGTTTTTCCCCCAATGCGTTGGGGGGCTACACCTTC
TRBV12-5,.,.,TRBJ1-4,CASGLWGNEKLFF,TGTGCTAGTGGTTTATGGGGTAATGAAAAACTGTTTTTT
TRBV20-1,.,.,TRBJ2-3,CGCSRGSTDTQYF,TGCGGGTGTTCACGGGGTTCAACAGATACGCAGTATTTT
TRBV7-9,.,many,TRBJ2-1,CASSLPSNEQFF,TGCGCCAGCAGCTTGCCCAGCAATGAGCAGTTCTTC
TRBV15,.,.,TRBJ1-2,CAARDNLNYGYTF,TGTGCCGCGAGGGACAACTTAAACTATGGCTACACCTTC
TRBV12-3/TRBV12-4,.,.,TRBJ2-2,CASSSARANTGELFF,TGTGCCAGCAGTTCAGCCAGGGCGAACACCGGGGAGCTGTTTTTT
TRBV11-2,TRBD1,few,TRBJ2-7,CASSSIDRGHRHEQYF,TGTGCCAGCAGCTCGATAGACAGGGGGCACCGACACGAGCAGTACTTC
TRBV4-1,TRBD2,.,TRBJ2-1,CASSQSGAGGGNEQFF,TGCGCCAGCAGCCAAAGCGGAGCGGGGGGAGGCAATGAGCAGTTCTTC
TRBV5-1,.,once,TRBJ1-2,CASSLAAGSNGYTF,TGCGCCAGCAGCTTGGCAGCGGGGTCGAATGGCTACACCTTC
TRBV20-1,.,few,TRBJ2-3,CSARVPTDTQYF,TGCAGTGCTAGAGTCCCTACAGATACGCAGTATTTT
TRBV3-1,TRBD2,.,TRBJ2-1,CASSPQQGTSGSYNEQFF,TGTGCCAGCAGCCCCCAACAAGGGACTAGCGGCTCCTACAATGAGCAGTTCTTC
TRBV12-3/TRBV12-4,TRBD2,many,TRBJ2-5,CASTPGGETQYF,TGTGCCAGCACCCCGGGGGGGGAGACCCAGTACTTC
TRBV20-1,TRBD2,few,TRBJ2-3,CSAFALAESTDTQYF,TGCAGTGCTTTCGCCCTAGCGGAAAGCACAGATACGCAGTATTTT
TRBV7-3,.,.,TRBJ2-3,CASSSFAGTDTQYF,TGTGCCAGCAGCTCCTTTGCGGGCACAGATACGCAGTATTTT
TRBV5-1,.,few,TRBJ1-2,CASSDTHHNYGYTF,TGCGCCAGCAGCGATACACACCACAACTATGGCTACACCTTC